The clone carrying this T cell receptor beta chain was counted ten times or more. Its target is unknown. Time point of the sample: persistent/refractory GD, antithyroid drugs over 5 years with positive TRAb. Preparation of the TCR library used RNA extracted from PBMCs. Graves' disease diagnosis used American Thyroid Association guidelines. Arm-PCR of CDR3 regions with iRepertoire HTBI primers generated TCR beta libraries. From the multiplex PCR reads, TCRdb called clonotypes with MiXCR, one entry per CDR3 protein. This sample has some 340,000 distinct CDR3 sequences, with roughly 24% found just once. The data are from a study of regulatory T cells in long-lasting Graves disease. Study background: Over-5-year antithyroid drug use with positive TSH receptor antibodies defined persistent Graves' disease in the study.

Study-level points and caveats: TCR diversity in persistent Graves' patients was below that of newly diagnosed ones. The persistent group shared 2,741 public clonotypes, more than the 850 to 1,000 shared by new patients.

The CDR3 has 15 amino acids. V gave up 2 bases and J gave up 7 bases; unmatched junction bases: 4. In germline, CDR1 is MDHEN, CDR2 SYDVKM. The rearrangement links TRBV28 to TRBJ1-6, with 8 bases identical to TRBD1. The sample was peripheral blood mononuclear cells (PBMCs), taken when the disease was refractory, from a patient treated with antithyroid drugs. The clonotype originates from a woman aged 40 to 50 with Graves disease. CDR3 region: CASSLIRGPNSPLHF. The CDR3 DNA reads TGTGCCAGCAGTTTAATCAGGGGGCCGAATTCACCCCTCCACTTT. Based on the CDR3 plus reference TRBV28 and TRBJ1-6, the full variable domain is DVKVTQSSRYLVKRTGEKVFLECVQDMDHENMFWYRQDPGLGLRLIYFSYDVKMKEKGDIPEGYSVSREKKERFSLILESASTNQTSMYLCASSLIRGPNSPLHFGNGTRLTVT.